A selection of T cell receptor beta chains follows, all from one sample in a study of neoadjuvant nivolumab and ipilimumab in lung cancer. Clones were read by immunoSEQ multiplex PCR, and TCRdb kept only the in-frame ones, dropping some. This table has 6,400 or so clones, approximately 65% appearing once. Sequences were derived from tumor tissue, sampled after neoadjuvant nivolumab, alone or with ipilimumab, at or shortly before surgery. The receptors stem from an adult with non-small cell lung cancer. Each CDR3 is given with its conserved first and last residue. The D gene is left open where the match is weak. Not every row has a clone size; where given, it reads once, few, many or a size class.

>few|TRBV27|TRBJ2-2|TRBD1
TGTGCCAGCAAAGGGGGCATGGGGACCGGGGAGCTGTTTTTT
CASKGGMGTGELFF
>few|TRBV18|TRBJ2-3|-
TGTGCCAGCTCACCGCCCGGGAATCGAGCGTTAAGCACAGATACGCAGTATTTT
CASSPPGNRALSTDTQYF
>-|TRBV6-5|TRBJ2-1|TRBD2
TGTGCCAGCAGTTCTACCGGGACTAGTGAGCAGTTCTTC
CASSSTGTSEQFF
>-|TRBV7-8|TRBJ2-7|-
TGTGCCAGCAGCTTCGGGGCGGACCCCCCCGTCTACGAGCAGTACTTC
CASSFGADPPVYEQYF
>medium-sized|TRBV27|TRBJ2-1|-
TGTGCCAGCAGGGAAGGAGGCTCCTACAATGAGCAGTTCTTC
CASREGGSYNEQFF
>-|TRBV19|TRBJ2-2|-
TGTGCCAGCAGTCAGTCTACAGGGTGGGGAGGGGAGCTGTTTTTT
CASSQSTGWGGELFF
>-|TRBV29-1|TRBJ2-7|TRBD1
TGCAGCGTTGGGACAGGGTTGTACGAGCAGTACTTC
CSVGTGLYEQYF
>once|TRBV29-1|TRBJ2-7|TRBD1
TGCAGCGTTGAGGGGACAGGGGTCGAGCAGTACTTC
CSVEGTGVEQYF
>-|TRBV5-1|TRBJ2-7|-
TGCGCCAGCAGCTTGGGAGGGACCCCGGTGACCTACGAGCAGTACTTC
CASSLGGTPVTYEQYF
>-|TRBV5-6|TRBJ2-5|TRBD2
TGTGCCAGCAGCTCGCTAGCGGGACTCGAGACCCAGTACTTC
CASSSLAGLETQYF
>-|TRBV7-3|TRBJ2-3|TRBD2
TGTGCCAGCAGCTCTAGCGGGACAGATACGCAGTATTTT
CASSSSGTDTQYF
>-|TRBV6-5|TRBJ2-3|-
TGTGCCAGGGCGTGGGGAGATACGCAGTATTTT
CARAWGDTQYF
>-|TRBV11-2|TRBJ2-1|-
TGTGCCAGCAGCACCGACGGTGGCGGGCAGTTCTTC
CASSTDGGGQFF
>-|TRBV18|TRBJ2-2|TRBD1
TGTGCCAGCTCACCGTCCGACAGGGGCACGAACACCGGGGAGCTGTTTTTT
CASSPSDRGTNTGELFF
>-|TRBV28|TRBJ2-1|-
TGTGCCAGCAGAATCAATAGGGCCCTAAATGAGCAGTTCTTC
CASRINRALNEQFF
>few|TRBV1|TRBJ2-5|-
TGCACCAGCAGCCCCCCTAGGCCGCGGGAGGTCCAAGAGACCCAGTACTTC
CTSSPPRPREVQETQYF
>-|TRBV6-6|TRBJ2-1|-
TGTGCCAGCAGTTACTCAAGGTGGTCCCCAGCTGAGCAGTTCTTC
CASSYSRWSPAEQFF
>-|TRBV5-1|TRBJ1-1|-
TGCGCCAGCAGCTCGGGCCTCCCGGCCACTGAAGCTTTCTTT
CASSSGLPATEAFF
>-|TRBV6-1|TRBJ2-7|-
TGTGCCAGCAGTGAAGGAGGGGGAGAAGCACGGCAGTACTTC
CASSEGGGEARQYF
>-|TRBV25-1|TRBJ1-1|-
TGTGCCAGCAGTGAAGTCGGGGTGAACACTGAAGCTTTCTTT
CASSEVGVNTEAFF
>few|TRBV11-2|TRBJ2-7|-
TGTGCCAGCAGCTTAGCCGAGGACGAGCAGTACTTC
CASSLAEDEQYF
>few|TRBV19|TRBJ2-7|TRBD2
TGTGCCAGTAGTACTAGCGGGAGCCTAACCTACGAGCAGTACTTC
CASSTSGSLTYEQYF
>-|TRBV6-5|TRBJ1-2|-
TGTGCCAGTAACACCCAGGGGACCAACTATGGCTACACCTTC
CASNTQGTNYGYTF
>once|TRBV29-1|TRBJ2-2|TRBD1
TGCAGCGTTGAAGGACAGGGTAACACCGGGGAGCTGTTTTTT
CSVEGQGNTGELFF
>-|TRBV29-1|TRBJ1-2|-
TGCAGCGTTGGTGGCCGTTATGGCTACACCTTC
CSVGGRYGYTF
>-|TRBV6-6|TRBJ1-2|-
TGTGCCAGCAGTTGGCGGGGGGCCTCTAACTATGGCTACACCTTC
CASSWRGASNYGYTF
>-|TRBV10-2|TRBJ1-1|-
TGCGCCAGCAGAACGGGACCTTCGAACACTGAAGCTTTCTTT
CASRTGPSNTEAFF
>-|TRBV5-4|TRBJ2-7|-
TGTGCCAGCAGCTTTTCCGGCGGCCGTCGGGAGCAGTACTTC
CASSFSGGRREQYF
>-|TRBV28|TRBJ2-3|-
TGTGCCAGCAGTTTAGCTTGGCCCAGAAGCACAGATACGCAGTATTTT
CASSLAWPRSTDTQYF
>-|TRBV7-2|TRBJ2-1|TRBD2
TGTGCCAGCAGCTTAGCCGGGACTAGCGGCACCTACAATGAGCAGTTCTTC
CASSLAGTSGTYNEQFF
>-|TRBV6-1|TRBJ2-1|TRBD2
TGTGCCAGCAGTGCGACTAGCGGGGGGTACAATGAGCAGTTCTTC
CASSATSGGYNEQFF
>few|TRBV6-6|TRBJ2-3|TRBD2
TGTGCCAGCACCCTGAGCGGGGGCACCACAGATACGCAGTATTTT
CASTLSGGTTDTQYF
>-|TRBV2|TRBJ2-2|TRBD1
TGTGCCAGCAGTGAACGGACAGGCCGCACCGGGGAGCTGTTTTTT
CASSERTGRTGELFF
>-|TRBV5-1|TRBJ2-1|TRBD1
TGCGCCAGCAGCCTGGAAGGACAGGGCTCCTACAATGAGCAGTTCTTC
CASSLEGQGSYNEQFF
>-|TRBV19|TRBJ2-3|-
TGTGCCAGTAGCTACGGTTGGGATACGCAGTATTTT
CASSYGWDTQYF
>-|TRBV5-1|TRBJ2-3|TRBD2
TGCGCCAGCAGCGGGTGGACTAGCGGAGATACGCAGTATTTT
CASSGWTSGDTQYF
>-|TRBV29-1|TRBJ1-3|-
TGCAGCGCCCAGGGGATTGGAAACACCATATATTTT
CSAQGIGNTIYF
>once|TRBV6-6|TRBJ1-2|-
TGTGCCAGCACCCCAGAAGGGGTTCCGGACTATGGCTACACCTTC
CASTPEGVPDYGYTF
>few|TRBV29-1|TRBJ1-1|-
TGCAGCGTTAAACTCACTGAAGCTTTCTTT
CSVKLTEAFF
>-|TRBV25-1|TRBJ1-2|-
TGTGCCAGCAGTGGGTATCGAGGGCGCTACACCTTC
CASSGYRGRYTF
>-|TRBV12-2|TRBJ1-4|-
TGTGCAAGTCGCTTAGCCCGGGGGAATGAAAAACTGTTTTTT
CASRLARGNEKLFF
>-|TRBV25-1|TRBJ2-2|-
TGTGCCAGCAGTGATCTCCAGTACACCGGGGAGCTGTTTTTT
CASSDLQYTGELFF
>-|TRBV30|TRBJ2-1|TRBD2
TGTGCCTGGAGTACCGGGACTAGCGGGATCCGAGAGCAGTTCTTC
CAWSTGTSGIREQFF
>-|TRBV7-7|TRBJ2-1|-
TGTGCCAGCAGCTTAAACCCAGTTGATGAGCAGTTCTTC
CASSLNPVDEQFF
>-|TRBV2|TRBJ2-7|TRBD1
TGTGCCAGCAGCCCCGGGACAGGGTCAAGCTCCTACGAGCAGTACTTC
CASSPGTGSSSYEQYF
>-|TRBV7-2|TRBJ2-1|-
TGTGCCAGCAGCTTCGGGCATGAGAGGAGGGATGAGCAGTTCTTC
CASSFGHERRDEQFF
>-|TRBV6-6|TRBJ2-7|-
TGTGCCAGCAGCCCCAGGGGCACCTACGAGCAGTACTTC
CASSPRGTYEQYF